This T cell receptor (beta chain) was recovered during a study of T cell responses to AZD1222 COVID-19 vaccine. Study-level findings and limits: Vaccine-associated CD4 TCRs spanned spike, dominant at 160-218 and 743-854. No repertoire was sampled before or during the peak T cell response, only after it. Seropositive at baseline were only a handful of AZD1222 recipients.

Sequencing used immunoSEQ multiplex PCR; TCRdb keeps in-frame clones, though not all of them. Of roughly 100,000 clones listed, about nine tenths are singletons. With regard to this clone: The antigen remains unidentified.

Germline V gives CDR1 LGHNA, CDR2 YSLEER. Trimming took off 5 bases at V and 6 bases at J, with 18 bases between the two ends. CDR3 length: 15 amino acids. The source was peripheral blood, collected 28 days after the second AZD1222 dose. The clonotype originates from an adult who received the AZD1222 COVID-19 vaccine. The rearrangement uses TRBV4-3 and TRBJ2-3; D not certain. CDR3 nucleotides: TGCGCCAGCAGCTCTTCCCTTGGGGTGGGGGATACGCAGTATTTT. It translates to CASSSSLGVGDTQYF.